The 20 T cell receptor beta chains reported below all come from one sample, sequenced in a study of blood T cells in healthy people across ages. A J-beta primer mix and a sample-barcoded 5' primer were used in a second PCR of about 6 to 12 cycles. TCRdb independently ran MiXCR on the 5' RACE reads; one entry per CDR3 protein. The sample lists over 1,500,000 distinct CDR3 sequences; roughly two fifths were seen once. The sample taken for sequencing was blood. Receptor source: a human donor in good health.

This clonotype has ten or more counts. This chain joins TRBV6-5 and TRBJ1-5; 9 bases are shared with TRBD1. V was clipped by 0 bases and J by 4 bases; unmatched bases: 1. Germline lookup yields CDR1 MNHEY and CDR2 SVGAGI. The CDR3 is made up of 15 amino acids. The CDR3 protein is CASSYSGTGNQPQHF. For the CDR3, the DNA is TGTGCCAGCAGTTACTCCGGGACAGGGAATCAGCCCCAGCATTTT.

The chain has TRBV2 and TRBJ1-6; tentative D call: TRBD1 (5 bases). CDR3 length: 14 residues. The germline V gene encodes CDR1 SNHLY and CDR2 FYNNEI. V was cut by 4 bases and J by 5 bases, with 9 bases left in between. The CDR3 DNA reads TGTGCCAGCAGTGTGGGGCGGAATAATTCACCCCTCCACTTT. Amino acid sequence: CASSVGRNNSPLHF.

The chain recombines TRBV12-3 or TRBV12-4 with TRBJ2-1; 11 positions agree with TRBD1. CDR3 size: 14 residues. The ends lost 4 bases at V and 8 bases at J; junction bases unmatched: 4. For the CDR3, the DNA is TGTGCCAGCAGTTGGGGACAGGGGGTGGATGAGCAGTTCTTC. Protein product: CASSWGQGVDEQFF.

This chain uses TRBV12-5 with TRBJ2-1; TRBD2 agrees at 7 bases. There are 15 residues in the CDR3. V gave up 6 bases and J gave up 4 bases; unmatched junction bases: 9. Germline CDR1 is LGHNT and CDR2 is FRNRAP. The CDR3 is CASGSGTILYNEQFF. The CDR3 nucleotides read TGTGCTAGTGGCTCCGGGACTATTTTATACAATGAGCAGTTCTTC.

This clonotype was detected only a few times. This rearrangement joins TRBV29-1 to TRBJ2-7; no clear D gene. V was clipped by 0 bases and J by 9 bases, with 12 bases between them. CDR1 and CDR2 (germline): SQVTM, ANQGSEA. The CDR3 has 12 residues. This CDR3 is CSVEEGPSGQYF. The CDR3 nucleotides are TGCAGCGTTGAAGAAGGTCCCTCGGGGCAGTACTTC.

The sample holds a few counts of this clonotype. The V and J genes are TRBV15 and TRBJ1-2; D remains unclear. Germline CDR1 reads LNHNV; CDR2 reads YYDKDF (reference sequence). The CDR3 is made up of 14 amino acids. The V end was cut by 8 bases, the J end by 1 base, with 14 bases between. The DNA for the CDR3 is TGTGCCACCCGCTCGAGTCTCAATAACTATGGCTACACCTTC. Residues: CATRSSLNNYGYTF.

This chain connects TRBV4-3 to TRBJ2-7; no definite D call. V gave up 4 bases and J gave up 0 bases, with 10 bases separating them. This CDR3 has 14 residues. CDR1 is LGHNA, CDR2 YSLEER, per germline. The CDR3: CASSRGTTSYEQYF. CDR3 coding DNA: TGCGCCAGCAGCCGTGGCACCACCTCCTACGAGCAGTACTTC.

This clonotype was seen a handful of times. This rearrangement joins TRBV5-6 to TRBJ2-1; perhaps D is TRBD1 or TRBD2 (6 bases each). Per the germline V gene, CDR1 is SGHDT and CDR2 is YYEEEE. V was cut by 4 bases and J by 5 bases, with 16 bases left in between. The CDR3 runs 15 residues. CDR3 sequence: CASSETWGADNEQFF. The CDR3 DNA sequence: TGTGCCAGCAGCGAAACGTGGGGGGCCGACAATGAGCAGTTCTTC.

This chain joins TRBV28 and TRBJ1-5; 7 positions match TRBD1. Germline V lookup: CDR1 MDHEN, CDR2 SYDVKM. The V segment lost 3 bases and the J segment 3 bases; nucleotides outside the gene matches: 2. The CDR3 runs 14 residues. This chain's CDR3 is CASSFTGANQPQHF. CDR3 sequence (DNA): TGTGCCAGCAGTTTTACAGGGGCCAATCAGCCCCAGCATTTT.

CDR3 loop: CANGRGEAYNEQFF. The CDR3 nucleotides read TGTGCCAACGGTCGAGGGGAAGCCTACAATGAGCAGTTCTTC. The chain employs TRBV12-3 or TRBV12-4 and TRBJ2-1, with D perhaps given as TRBD1 or TRBD2 (5 bases each). This CDR3 has 14 amino acids. V lost 10 bases, J lost 2 bases, and 15 bases lay in between.

CDR3 region: CATSERGGGRLDEQFF. The CDR3 nucleotides read TGTGCCACCAGTGAGAGGGGGGGTGGGCGTTTGGATGAGCAGTTCTTC. The chain employs TRBV24-1 and TRBJ2-1, with D perhaps TRBD2 (7 bases). The CDR3 consists of 16 residues. With 4 bases removed from V and 8 bases from J, the gap between germline ends came to 20 bases. CDR1 KGHDR and CDR2 SFDVKD come from the germline V gene.

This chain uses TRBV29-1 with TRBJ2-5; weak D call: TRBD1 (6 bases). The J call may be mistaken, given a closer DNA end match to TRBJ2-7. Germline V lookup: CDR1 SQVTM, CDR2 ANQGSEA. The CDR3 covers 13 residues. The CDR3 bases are TGCAGCGTTGAATTTAAGGGGGTGGACGAGCAGTACTTC. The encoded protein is CSVEFKGVDEQYF.

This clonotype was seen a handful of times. The CDR3 region is CASSLALTGYTDTQYF. CDR3 nucleotide sequence: TGCGCCAGCAGCTTGGCCCTGACAGGCTACACAGATACGCAGTATTTT. The chain is built from TRBV5-1 and TRBJ2-3; tentatively, D is TRBD1 (6 bases). The germline gives CDR1 SGHRS, CDR2 YFSETQ. Between the trimmed V and J ends, which lost 0 bases and 2 bases, there was a span of 13 bases. The CDR3 spans 16 residues.

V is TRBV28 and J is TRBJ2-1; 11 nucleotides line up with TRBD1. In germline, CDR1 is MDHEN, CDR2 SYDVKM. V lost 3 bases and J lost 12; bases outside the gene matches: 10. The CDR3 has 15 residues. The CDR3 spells CASSLGTGGMDAQFF. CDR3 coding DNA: TGTGCCAGCAGTTTGGGGACAGGGGGTATGGATGCGCAGTTCTTC. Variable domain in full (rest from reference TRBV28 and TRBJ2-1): DVKVTQSSRYLVKRTGEKVFLECVQDMDHENMFWYRQDPGLGLRLIYFSYDVKMKEKGDIPEGYSVSREKKERFSLILESASTNQTSMYLCASSLGTGGMDAQFFGPGTRLTVL.

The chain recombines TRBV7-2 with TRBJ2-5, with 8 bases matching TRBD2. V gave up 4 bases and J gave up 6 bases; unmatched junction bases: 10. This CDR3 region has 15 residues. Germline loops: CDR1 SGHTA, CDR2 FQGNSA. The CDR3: CASSSPIAGWKTQYF. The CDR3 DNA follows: TGTGCCAGCAGCTCTCCTATAGCGGGGTGGAAGACCCAGTACTTC. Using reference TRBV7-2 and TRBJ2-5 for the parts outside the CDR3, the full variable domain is GAGVSQSPSNKVTEKGKDVELRCDPISGHTALYWYRQSLGQGLEFLIYFQGNSAPDKSGLPSDRFSAERTGGSVSTLTIQRTQQEDSAVYLCASSSPIAGWKTQYFGPGTRLLVL.

CDR3 nucleotide sequence: TGTGCCAGCAGCCACATCGCGGTCGGGGGGCTCACAGATACGCAGTATTTT. Amino acids: CASSHIAVGGLTDTQYF. This chain connects TRBV3-1 to TRBJ2-3; possible D gene TRBD2, 7 bases. The CDR3 has 17 residues. Trimming shortened V by 3 bases and J by 2 bases, and 18 bases separated the two germline ends. The germline CDR1 and CDR2 sequences are LGHDT and YNNKEL (reference sequence).

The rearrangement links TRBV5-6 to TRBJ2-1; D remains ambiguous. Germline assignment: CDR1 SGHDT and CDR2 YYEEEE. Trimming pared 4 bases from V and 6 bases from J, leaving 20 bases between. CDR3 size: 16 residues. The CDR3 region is CASSPQVDSWVNEQFF. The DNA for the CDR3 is TGTGCCAGCAGCCCTCAGGTTGATAGCTGGGTCAATGAGCAGTTCTTC.

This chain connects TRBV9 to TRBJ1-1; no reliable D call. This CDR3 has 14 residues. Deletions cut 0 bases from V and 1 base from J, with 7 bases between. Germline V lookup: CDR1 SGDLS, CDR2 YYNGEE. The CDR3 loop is CASSVVIGNTEAFF. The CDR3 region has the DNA TGTGCCAGCAGCGTAGTAATTGGGAACACTGAAGCTTTCTTT.

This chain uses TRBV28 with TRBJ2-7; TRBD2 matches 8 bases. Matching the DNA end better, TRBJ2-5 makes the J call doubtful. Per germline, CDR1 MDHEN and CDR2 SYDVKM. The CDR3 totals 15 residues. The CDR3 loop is CASSLRSGGRETQYF. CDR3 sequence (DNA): TGTGCCAGCAGTTTGAGGAGCGGGGGTCGGGAGACCCAGTACTTC.

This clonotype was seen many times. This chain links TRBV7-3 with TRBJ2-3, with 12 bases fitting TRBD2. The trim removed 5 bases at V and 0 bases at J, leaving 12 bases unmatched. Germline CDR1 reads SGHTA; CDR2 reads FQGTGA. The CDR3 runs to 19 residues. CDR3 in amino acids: CASSPLTSGGPTSTDTQYF. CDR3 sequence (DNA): TGTGCCAGCAGCCCCCTGACTAGCGGGGGCCCGACTAGCACAGATACGCAGTATTTT.